These T cell receptor beta chains were read from a single sample in a study of a mutant IDH1 vaccine in newly diagnosed glioma. Measured with immunoSEQ multiplex PCR; TCRdb has only the in-frame clones, and not every one. The sample includes fewer than 40,000 clones, roughly three fifths of them seen just once. These receptors are not linked to any known antigen. The sample in question was PBMCs, obtained from a glioma patient whose treatment included an IDH1 peptide vaccine. The origin of the receptors is a young woman with glioma. CDR3s include the opening cysteine and the closing phenylalanine or tryptophan. Fields, in order: V gene, J gene, D gene, clone size, CDR3 protein, CDR3 DNA. The D gene is left open where the match is weak. The listing skips clone size in some rows; elsewhere it reads once, few, many or a size class.

>TRBV11-2|TRBJ1-1|.|few
CASSLDRGSTEAFF
TGTGCCAGCAGCTTAGATCGAGGGTCCACTGAAGCTTTCTTT
>TRBV10-3|TRBJ2-2|TRBD2|.
CAIIGPREGKSSDTGELFF
TGTGCCATCATCGGTCCGCGGGAGGGTAAAAGTTCGGACACCGGGGAGCTGTTTTTT
>TRBV4-2|TRBJ2-7|TRBD1|.
CASSQLPGQGRYEQYF
TGTGCCAGCAGCCAACTTCCGGGACAGGGACGGTACGAGCAGTACTTC
>TRBV19|TRBJ2-5|TRBD2|.
CASSPSAGQETQYF
TGTGCCAGTAGTCCGTCAGCGGGACAAGAGACCCAGTACTTC
>TRBV4-3|TRBJ2-7|.|.
CASSQGVRYEQYF
TGCGCCAGCAGCCAAGGGGTCAGGTACGAGCAGTACTTC
>TRBV15|TRBJ1-5|.|.
CATSRQTGPGNQPQHF
TGTGCCACCAGCAGACAAACAGGGCCCGGCAATCAGCCCCAGCATTTT
>TRBV2|TRBJ1-5|.|.
CASSERSQGYLWDQPQHF
TGTGCCAGCAGTGAAAGGTCGCAGGGCTACCTCTGGGATCAGCCCCAGCATTTT
>TRBV7-9|TRBJ2-1|.|.
CASSLQAVRDNEQFF
TGTGCCAGCAGCTTACAAGCGGTGAGGGACAATGAGCAGTTCTTC
>TRBV5-4|TRBJ2-5|TRBD2|few
CASSRGLGGWETQYF
TGTGCCAGCAGCAGGGGACTAGGAGGGTGGGAGACCCAGTACTTC
>TRBV6-1|TRBJ1-5|.|.
CASSRDPSNQPQHF
TGTGCCAGCAGTCGGGATCCGAGCAATCAGCCCCAGCATTTT
>TRBV6-5|TRBJ2-7|TRBD1|.
CASSPRGTVAYEQYF
TGTGCCAGCAGTCCGAGAGGGACAGTTGCCTACGAGCAGTACTTC
>TRBV7-9|TRBJ1-1|TRBD1|few
CASSAGQGYGEAFF
TGTGCCAGCAGCGCGGGACAGGGGTATGGTGAAGCTTTCTTT
>TRBV27|TRBJ2-7|TRBD2|.
CASSSSRALAGGILYEQYF
TGTGCCAGCAGTTCCTCACGGGCCCTAGCGGGAGGTATTCTCTACGAGCAGTACTTC
>TRBV27|TRBJ1-3|.|.
CASSLGGGNTIYF
TGTGCCAGCAGTTTAGGGGGTGGAAACACCATATATTTT
>TRBV7-2|TRBJ2-1|TRBD2|few
CASQGLAGPNEQFF
TGTGCCAGCCAAGGCCTAGCGGGGCCCAATGAGCAGTTCTTC
>TRBV27|TRBJ1-1|TRBD1|few
CASSDRGRVTEAFF
TGTGCCAGCAGTGACAGGGGAAGGGTCACTGAAGCTTTCTTT
>TRBV29-1|TRBJ2-7|.|.
CSVAVGSRNLEQYF
TGCAGCGTTGCCGTAGGGTCCCGAAACCTCGAGCAGTACTTC
>TRBV19|TRBJ2-7|TRBD2|.
CASSIQREGYEQYF
TGTGCCAGTAGTATCCAGCGGGAGGGCTACGAGCAGTACTTC
>TRBV5-4|TRBJ2-1|TRBD2|.
CASSLIAGNEQFF
TGTGCCAGCAGCTTGATAGCGGGCAATGAGCAGTTCTTC
>TRBV27|TRBJ2-6|.|few
CASSFSGANVLTF
TGTGCCAGCAGTTTCTCTGGGGCCAACGTCCTGACTTTC
>TRBV9|TRBJ2-1|TRBD2|.
CASSTTSAPYNEQFF
TGTGCCAGCAGCACGACTAGCGCGCCCTACAATGAGCAGTTCTTC
>TRBV5-4|TRBJ2-2|.|.
CASSTGDVRSSGELFF
TGTGCCAGCAGCACCGGGGATGTTAGGTCGTCCGGGGAGCTGTTTTTT
>TRBV13|TRBJ1-2|.|few
CASSLSPGGEGYTF
TGTGCCAGCAGCTTATCTCCAGGAGGAGAGGGCTACACCTTC
>TRBV25-1|TRBJ2-7|.|few
CASSADGPYEQYF
TGTGCCAGCAGTGCGGACGGACCCTACGAGCAGTACTTC
>TRBV11-2|TRBJ2-1|.|few
CASSLVAGKGNEQFF
TGTGCCAGCAGCTTAGTAGCAGGAAAGGGCAATGAGCAGTTCTTC
>TRBV6-1|TRBJ1-4|.|.
CASSEATGEKLFF
TGTGCCAGCAGTGAAGCGACGGGTGAAAAACTGTTTTTT
>TRBV7-2|TRBJ2-6|.|.
CASSLVTGSTGANVLTF
TGTGCCAGCAGCTTAGTTACAGGCAGTACCGGGGCCAACGTCCTGACTTTC
>TRBV2|TRBJ2-5|TRBD2|.
CASRRLAGEQETQYF
TGTGCCAGCAGAAGACTAGCGGGGGAACAAGAGACCCAGTACTTC
>TRBV7-9|TRBJ1-3|TRBD1|.
CASSLAPRGLPFSGNTIYF
TGTGCCAGCAGCTTAGCGCCCAGGGGGCTACCTTTCTCTGGAAACACCATATATTTT
>TRBV5-1|TRBJ2-3|.|few
CASSLATGERTDTQYF
TGCGCCAGCAGCTTGGCCACCGGGGAAAGAACAGATACGCAGTATTTT
>TRBV27|TRBJ1-1|.|.
CASSYGQHTEAFF
TGTGCCAGCAGTTACGGACAGCACACTGAAGCTTTCTTT
>TRBV7-8|TRBJ2-7|.|few
CASSYDRAGGEQYF
TGTGCCAGCAGCTACGACAGGGCCGGGGGGGAGCAGTACTTC
>TRBV7-2|TRBJ2-7|TRBD2|.
CASSLGLAGGDEQYF
TGTGCCAGCAGCTTAGGACTAGCGGGAGGAGACGAGCAGTACTTC
>TRBV10-3|TRBJ1-2|.|.
CAISGQLYGYTF
TGTGCCATCAGTGGACAGCTCTATGGCTACACCTTC
>TRBV18|TRBJ2-3|.|few
CASSPGGLSTDTQYF
TGTGCCAGCTCACCAGGCGGCCTAAGCACAGATACGCAGTATTTT
>TRBV4-2|TRBJ1-1|TRBD1|few
CASSQIGQGYTEAFF
TGTGCCAGCAGCCAAATCGGACAGGGGTACACTGAAGCTTTCTTT
>TRBV30|TRBJ1-1|.|few
CAWSVQTEAFF
TGTGCCTGGAGTGTACAAACCGAAGCTTTCTTT
>TRBV5-6|TRBJ2-7|.|.
CASSLTLPTTKQYF
TGTGCCAGCAGCTTAACCTTACCCACGACTAAGCAGTACTTC
>TRBV2|TRBJ2-5|.|.
CASGGETQYF
TGTGCCAGCGGGGGGGAGACCCAGTACTTC
>TRBV6-1|TRBJ2-5|TRBD1|.
CASSDRGQETQYF
TGTGCCAGCAGCGACAGGGGACAAGAGACCCAGTACTTC
>TRBV19|TRBJ2-1|.|.
CASSIGGTVLSEQFF
TGTGCCAGTAGTATAGGCGGTACGGTGTTGAGTGAGCAGTTCTTC
>TRBV7-6|TRBJ2-7|.|.
CASSSDSPYEQYF
TGTGCCAGCAGCTCCGACAGTCCCTACGAGCAGTACTTC